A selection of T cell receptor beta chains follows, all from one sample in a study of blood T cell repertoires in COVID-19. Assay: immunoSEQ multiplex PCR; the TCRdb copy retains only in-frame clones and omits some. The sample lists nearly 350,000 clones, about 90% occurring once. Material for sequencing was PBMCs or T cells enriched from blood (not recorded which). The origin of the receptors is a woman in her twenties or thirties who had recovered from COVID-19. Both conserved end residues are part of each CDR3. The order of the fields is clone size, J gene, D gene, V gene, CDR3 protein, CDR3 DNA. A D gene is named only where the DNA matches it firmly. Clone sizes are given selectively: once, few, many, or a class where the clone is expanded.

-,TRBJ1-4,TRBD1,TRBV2,CASSEAETGGPEKLFF,TGTGCCAGCAGTGAAGCAGAGACAGGGGGCCCTGAAAAACTGTTTTTT
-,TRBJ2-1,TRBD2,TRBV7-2,CASSLRLAGGRDEQFF,TGTGCCAGCAGCTTAAGGCTAGCGGGGGGCAGGGATGAGCAGTTCTTC
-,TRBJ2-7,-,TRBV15,CATSSPSPRDTYEQYF,TGTGCCACCAGCAGCCCCTCGCCTCGCGATACCTACGAGCAGTACTTC
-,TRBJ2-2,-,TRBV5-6,CASSFRGLSTGELFF,TGTGCCAGCAGCTTCCGAGGGCTTAGCACCGGGGAGCTGTTTTTT
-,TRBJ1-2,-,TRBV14,CASSLPGVKGHYGYTF,TGTGCCAGCAGCTTACCGGGGGTTAAGGGGCACTATGGCTACACCTTC
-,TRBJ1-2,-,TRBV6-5,CASSYSGRAGGYTF,TGTGCCAGCAGTTACTCGGGGAGGGCAGGTGGCTACACCTTC
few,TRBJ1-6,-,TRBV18,CASSQEQVTANSPLHF,TGTGCCAGCTCCCAAGAACAGGTTACGGCTAATTCACCCCTCCACTTT
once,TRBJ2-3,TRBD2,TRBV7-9,CASSLSSGGPDTQYF,TGTGCCAGCAGCTTATCTAGCGGGGGGCCAGATACGCAGTATTTT
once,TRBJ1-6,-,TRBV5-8,CASRKRGNSPLHF,TGTGCCAGCAGGAAAAGGGGGAATTCACCCCTCCACTTT
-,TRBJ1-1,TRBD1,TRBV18,CASSPGQGMTEAFF,TGTGCCAGCTCACCGGGACAGGGGATGACTGAAGCTTTCTTT
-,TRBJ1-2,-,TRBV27,CASSLRQGNGYTF,TGTGCCAGCAGTTTGCGCCAGGGGAATGGCTACACCTTC
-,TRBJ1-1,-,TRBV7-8,CASSLGQGRRTEAFF,TGTGCCAGCAGCTTAGGCCAGGGTCGTAGAACTGAAGCTTTCTTT
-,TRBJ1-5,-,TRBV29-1,CSAHRGGRLNQPQHF,TGCAGCGCCCACCGGGGAGGACGTCTTAATCAGCCCCAGCATTTT
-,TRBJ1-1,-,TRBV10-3,CAIEGQNTEAFF,TGTGCCATCGAGGGACAGAACACTGAAGCTTTCTTT
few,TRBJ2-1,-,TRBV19,CASSIGPGRGNEQFF,TGTGCCAGTAGTATAGGGCCAGGGAGGGGGAATGAGCAGTTCTTC
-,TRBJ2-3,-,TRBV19,CASTAGGSLWTDTQYF,TGTGCCAGTACCGCTGGGGGGTCGCTGTGGACAGATACGCAGTATTTT
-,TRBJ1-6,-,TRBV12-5,CASGLDRPFLAPLHF,TGTGCTAGTGGTTTGGACAGGCCCTTCCTGGCACCCCTCCACTTT
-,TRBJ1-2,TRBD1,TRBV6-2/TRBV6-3,CASSPTGTGYGYTF,TGTGCCAGCAGTCCGACAGGGACCGGCTATGGCTACACCTTC
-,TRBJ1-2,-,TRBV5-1,CASSLTTGKGGYTF,TGCGCCAGCAGCTTGACTACAGGGAAGGGGGGCTACACCTTC
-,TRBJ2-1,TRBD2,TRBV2,CASTESGLAGGQSYNEQFF,TGTGCCAGCACCGAAAGCGGACTAGCGGGGGGGCAATCCTACAATGAGCAGTTCTTC
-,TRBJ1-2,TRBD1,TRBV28,CASGRTGGYYGYTF,TGTGCCAGCGGCAGGACAGGGGGGTACTATGGCTACACCTTC
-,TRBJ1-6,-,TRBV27,CASSSTKTSDTNSPLHF,TGTGCCAGCAGTTCAACCAAGACCTCGGACACTAATTCACCCCTCCACTTT
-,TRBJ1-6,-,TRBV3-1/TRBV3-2,CASSHAAASSSYNSPLHF,TGTGCCAGCAGCCATGCGGCCGCTTCGAGCTCCTATAATTCACCCCTCCACTTT
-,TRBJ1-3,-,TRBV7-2,CASSATGNTIYF,TGTGCCAGCAGTGCTACTGGAAACACCATATATTTT
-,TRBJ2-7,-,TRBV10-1,CASSDRGSSYEQYF,TGCGCCAGCAGTGACAGGGGTAGCTCCTACGAGCAGTACTTC
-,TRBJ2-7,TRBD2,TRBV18,CASSPPGTTYEQYF,TGTGCCAGCTCACCACCCGGGACTACCTACGAGCAGTACTTC
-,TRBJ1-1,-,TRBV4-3,CASSHQEGTEAFF,TGCGCCAGCAGCCACCAGGAGGGCACTGAAGCTTTCTTT
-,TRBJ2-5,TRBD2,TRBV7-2,CASSLGLAGETQYF,TGTGCCAGCAGCTTAGGTCTAGCGGGAGAGACCCAGTACTTC
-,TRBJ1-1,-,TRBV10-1,CASSEFLDSNTEAFF,TGCGCCAGCAGTGAGTTTCTGGACAGTAACACTGAAGCTTTCTTT
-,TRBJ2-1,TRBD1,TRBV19,CASSMSTGTGGNEQFF,TGTGCCAGTAGTATGAGCACCGGGACAGGGGGCAATGAGCAGTTCTTC
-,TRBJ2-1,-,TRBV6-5,CASSLIGQRYNEQFF,TGTGCCAGCAGTTTGATCGGACAGAGGTACAATGAGCAGTTCTTC
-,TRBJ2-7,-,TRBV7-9,CASSLRGEAHEQYF,TGTGCCAGCAGCTTAAGGGGCGAGGCTCACGAGCAGTACTTC
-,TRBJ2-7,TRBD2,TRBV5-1,CASRISGGTYEQYF,TGCGCCAGCCGCATTAGCGGGGGCACCTACGAGCAGTACTTC
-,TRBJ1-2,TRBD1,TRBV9,CASSGRGIAF,TGTGCCAGCAGCGGCAGGGGGATAGCCTTC
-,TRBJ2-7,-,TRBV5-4,CASSLGPLGEQYF,TGTGCCAGCAGCTTGGGGCCCCTCGGGGAGCAGTACTTC
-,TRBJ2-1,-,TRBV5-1,CASSLPGANEQFF,TGCGCCAGCAGCTTGCCAGGGGCCAATGAGCAGTTCTTC
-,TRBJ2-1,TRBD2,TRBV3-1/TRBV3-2,CASSPRLAGSNEQFF,TGTGCCAGCAGCCCGAGACTAGCGGGGTCGAATGAGCAGTTCTTC
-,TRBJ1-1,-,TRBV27,CASSVGPGARTEAFF,TGTGCCAGCAGTGTCGGGCCAGGGGCTAGGACTGAAGCTTTCTTT
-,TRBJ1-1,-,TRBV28,CASTSWGDPRDTEAFF,TGTGCCAGCACCTCCTGGGGGGACCCTAGGGACACTGAAGCTTTCTTT
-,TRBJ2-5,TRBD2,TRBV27,CASSSTSPQETQYF,TGTGCCAGCAGCTCGACTAGCCCTCAAGAGACCCAGTACTTC
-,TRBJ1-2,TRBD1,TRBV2,CASSEARQGGGYTF,TGTGCCAGCAGTGAAGCCCGGCAGGGGGGTGGCTACACCTTC
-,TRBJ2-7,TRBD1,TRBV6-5,CASSKDRGYYEQYF,TGTGCCAGCAGCAAGGACAGGGGGTATTACGAGCAGTACTTC
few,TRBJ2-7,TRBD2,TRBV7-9,CASSSAGGAYEQYF,TGTGCCAGCAGCTCCGCCGGGGGGGCCTACGAGCAGTACTTC
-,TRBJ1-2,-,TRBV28,CASSSPTGGGGGYTF,TGTGCCAGCAGTTCACCGACGGGGGGCGGTGGTGGCTACACCTTC
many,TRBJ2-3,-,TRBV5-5,CASSLLGGVPDTQYF,TGTGCCAGCAGCTTGTTAGGAGGGGTTCCAGATACGCAGTATTTT
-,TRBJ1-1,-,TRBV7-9,CASSLAGGPTEAFF,TGTGCCAGCAGCTTAGCGGGGGGTCCCACTGAAGCTTTCTTT
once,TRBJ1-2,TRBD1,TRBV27,CASSFDRDRVFYGYTF,TGTGCCAGCAGTTTCGACCGGGACAGGGTATTCTATGGCTACACCTTC
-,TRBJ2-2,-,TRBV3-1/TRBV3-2,CASSQHGTGELFF,TGTGCCAGCAGCCAACACGGGACCGGGGAGCTGTTTTTT
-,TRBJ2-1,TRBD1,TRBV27,CASRLQTGVSYNEQFF,TGTGCCAGCAGACTGCAAACAGGGGTCTCCTACAATGAGCAGTTCTTC
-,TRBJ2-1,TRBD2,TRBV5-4,CASSLKAGGIYNEQFF,TGTGCCAGCAGCTTGAAAGCGGGGGGGATCTACAATGAGCAGTTCTTC
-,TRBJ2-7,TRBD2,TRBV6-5,CASSYETSGSYEQYF,TGTGCCAGCAGTTACGAGACTAGCGGATCCTACGAGCAGTACTTC
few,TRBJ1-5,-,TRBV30,CAWRGSGSNQPQHF,TGTGCCTGGAGGGGGAGTGGCAGCAATCAGCCCCAGCATTTT
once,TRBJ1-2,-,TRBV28,CASSLLNYGYTF,TGTGCCAGCAGTTTACTAAACTATGGCTACACCTTC
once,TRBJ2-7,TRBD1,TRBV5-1,CASSLDPVWDSYEQYF,TGCGCCAGCAGCTTGGATCCCGTATGGGACAGCTACGAGCAGTACTTC
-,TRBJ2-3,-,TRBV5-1,CASRSLAASTDTQYF,TGCGCCAGCAGAAGCCTGGCGGCTAGCACAGATACGCAGTATTTT
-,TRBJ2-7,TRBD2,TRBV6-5,CASSYSGRGDYEQYF,TGTGCCAGCAGTTACTCTGGACGGGGGGACTACGAGCAGTACTTC
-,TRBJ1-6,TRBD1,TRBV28,CASSAGTGYSPLHF,TGTGCCAGCAGTGCCGGGACAGGCTATTCACCCCTCCACTTT
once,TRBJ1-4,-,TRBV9,CASSVGPRGTEKLFF,TGTGCCAGCAGCGTAGGTCCCAGGGGAACTGAAAAACTGTTTTTT
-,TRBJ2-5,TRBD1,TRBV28,CASEGATWTQYF,TGTGCCAGCGAGGGGGCCACCTGGACCCAGTACTTC
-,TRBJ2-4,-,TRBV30,CAWSAEGRNIQYF,TGTGCCTGGAGTGCGGAGGGGAGGAACATTCAGTACTTC